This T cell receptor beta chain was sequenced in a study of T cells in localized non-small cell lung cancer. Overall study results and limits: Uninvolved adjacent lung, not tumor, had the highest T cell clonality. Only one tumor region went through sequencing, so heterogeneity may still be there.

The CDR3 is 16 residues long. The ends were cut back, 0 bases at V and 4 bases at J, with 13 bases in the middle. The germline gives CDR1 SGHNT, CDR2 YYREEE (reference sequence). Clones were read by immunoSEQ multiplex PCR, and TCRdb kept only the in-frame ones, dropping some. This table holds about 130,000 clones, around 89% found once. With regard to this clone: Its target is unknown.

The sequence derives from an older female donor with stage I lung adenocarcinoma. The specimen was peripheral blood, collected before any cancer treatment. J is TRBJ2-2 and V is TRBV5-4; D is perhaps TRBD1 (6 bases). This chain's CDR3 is CASSLDGGRGTGELFF. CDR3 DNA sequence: TGTGCCAGCAGCTTGGATGGGGGCCGGGGCACCGGGGAGCTGTTTTTT. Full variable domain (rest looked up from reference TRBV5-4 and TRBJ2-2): ETGVTQSPTHLIKTRGQQVTLRCSSQSGHNTVSWYQQALGQGPQFIFQYYREEENGRGNFPPRFSGLQFPNYSSELNVNALELDDSALYLCASSLDGGRGTGELFFGEGSRLTVL.